The 18 T cell receptor beta chains below were found in one sample sequenced in a study of blood T cell repertoires in COVID-19. Some clones are missing from TCRdb's copy, which holds only in-frame ones; the method was immunoSEQ multiplex PCR. The sample holds 150,000 to 200,000 clones, over 85% seen once. The specimen sequenced was peripheral blood. All receptors come from a woman aged 45-59 years with acute or convalescent COVID-19.

The genes are TRBV2 and TRBJ1-2; a possible D gene is TRBD1 (5 bases). This CDR3 contains 15 residues. Trimming took 3 bases from V and 1 from J, leaving 12 bases between them. Germline V gene lookup returns CDR1 SNHLY and CDR2 FYNNEI. The chain's CDR3 is CASSEGLYVNYGYTF. The CDR3 DNA sequence: TGTGCCAGCAGTGAGGGACTATACGTTAACTATGGCTACACCTTC.

The chain has TRBV4-1 and TRBJ1-2, with D maybe TRBD1 (5 bases). This CDR3 spans 16 amino acids. CDR1 and CDR2 from the germline V gene are MGHRA and YSYEKL. Trimming pared 0 bases from V and 0 bases from J, leaving 11 bases between. The CDR3 bases are TGCGCCAGCAGCCAAGAAGGCAGGGCGTCTAACTATGGCTACACCTTC. This encodes CASSQEGRASNYGYTF.

This chain uses TRBV19 with TRBJ1-6; TRBD1 agrees at 7 bases. There are 13 residues in the CDR3. Per germline, CDR1 LNHDA and CDR2 SQIVND (reference sequence). Trimming at V came to 7 bases and at J to 7 bases, leaving 4 bases not matched to a gene. Here the CDR3 DNA reads TGTGCCAGTACAACAGGGGAAAATTCACCCCTCCACTTT. Amino acids: CASTTGENSPLHF.

The gene calls are TRBV3-1 (or the pseudogene TRBV3-2) and TRBJ2-7, with 13 bases fitting TRBD2. There are 16 residues in the CDR3. CDR1 is LGHDT, CDR2 YNNKEL, per germline (reference sequence). With V trimmed by 5 bases and J by 2 bases, 6 bases remained unmatched. CDR3 sequence (DNA): TGTGCCAGCAGCATTACAACTAGCGGGGGGGCCTACGAGCAGTACTTC. Translation gives CASSITTSGGAYEQYF.

The chain has TRBV7-9 and TRBJ2-5, with D tentatively TRBD1 (5 bases). The CDR3 extends over 15 amino acids. Germline CDR1 and CDR2: SEHNR and FQNEAQ (reference sequence). The V and J ends lost 5 bases and 1 base respectively, with 14 bases between them. CDR3 DNA sequence: TGTGCCAGCAGCGCCCGACGGACACGCCAAGAGACCCAGTACTTC. It specifies CASSARRTRQETQYF.

The chain uses TRBV25-1 and TRBJ1-6; D might be TRBD1 (5 bases). The length of the CDR3 is 13 residues. With 2 bases removed from V and 8 bases from J, the gap between germline ends came to 7 bases. The germline gives CDR1 MGHDK, CDR2 SYGVNS. The chain's CDR3 is CASSEDRDSPLHF. The CDR3 nucleotides read TGTGCCAGCAGTGAAGACAGAGATTCACCCCTCCACTTT.

V gene TRBV28 combines with J gene TRBJ1-5; 8 positions agree with TRBD1. The CDR3 totals 13 residues. The V gene end was trimmed by 4 bases and the J gene end by 7 bases; junction bases not matched to a gene: 3. The germline V gene encodes CDR1 MDHEN and CDR2 SYDVKM. The CDR3 is CASSWTGNQPQHF. Written as DNA, the CDR3 is TGTGCCAGCAGTTGGACAGGGAACCAGCCCCAGCATTTT.

J is TRBJ2-3 and V is TRBV10-1; TRBD2 might be the D (5 bases). CDR1 and CDR2 from the germline V gene are WNHNN and SYGVQD (reference sequence). V lost 4 bases, J lost 0 bases, and 14 bases lay in between. The CDR3 has 16 residues. CDR3 protein: CASSGIRTDSTDTQYF. For the CDR3, the DNA is TGCGCCAGCAGTGGGATCCGGACTGATAGCACAGATACGCAGTATTTT.

This clone is a singleton in its sample. The V gene is TRBV4-1, the J gene TRBJ1-4, with 7 bases fitting TRBD1. The CDR3 is made up of 18 amino acids. V was pared by 0 bases and J by 0 bases, with 7 bases of the junction left unmatched. Germline V CDR1 and CDR2: MGHRA, YSYEKL. CDR3 loop: CASSQDWDRLATNEKLFF. The CDR3 bases are TGCGCCAGCAGCCAAGATTGGGACAGACTGGCAACTAATGAAAAACTGTTTTTT.

The chain is built from TRBV28 and TRBJ2-7, with D maybe TRBD2 (6 bases). The V end was cut by 4 bases, the J end by 5 bases, with 6 bases between. The CDR3 totals 11 residues. Germline V gene lookup returns CDR1 MDHEN and CDR2 SYDVKM. CDR3 sequence (DNA): TGTGCCAGCAGTTGGGGGGACGAGCAGTACTTC. It is translated as CASSWGDEQYF. Full variable domain (outside the CDR3, taken from reference TRBV28 and TRBJ2-7): DVKVTQSSRYLVKRTGEKVFLECVQDMDHENMFWYRQDPGLGLRLIYFSYDVKMKEKGDIPEGYSVSREKKERFSLILESASTNQTSMYLCASSWGDEQYFGPGTRLTVT.

V and J are TRBV7-9 and TRBJ2-5; D is unclear. The CDR3 has 15 amino acids. V lost 3 bases and J lost 3, with 14 bases in between. Germline V lookup: CDR1 SEHNR, CDR2 FQNEAQ (reference sequence). CDR3 sequence (DNA): TGTGCCAGCAGCTTTGAGCCAGGCGTTAAAGAGACCCAGTACTTC. This codes for CASSFEPGVKETQYF.

The rearrangement joins TRBV9 to TRBJ1-3, with TRBD1 matching 12 bases. CDR3 length: 18 residues. Per germline, CDR1 SGDLS and CDR2 YYNGEE. The trim removed 0 bases at V and 2 bases at J, leaving 6 bases unmatched. CDR3 loop: CASSVGAGQGAAGNTIYF. CDR3 DNA sequence: TGTGCCAGCAGCGTAGGAGCGGGACAGGGGGCGGCTGGAAACACCATATATTTT.

This clone was seen a handful of times. Here the CDR3 DNA reads TGTGCCTGGAGCATCGGACAGGGGAGGGTCGGGGAGCTGTTTTTT. Translated, it gives CAWSIGQGRVGELFF. V gene TRBV30 combines with J gene TRBJ2-2; 9 positions match TRBD1. Germline CDR1 is GTSNPN and CDR2 is SVGIG (reference sequence). CDR3 length: 15 amino acids. Unmatched junction bases numbered 9, after V lost 3 bases and J lost 7 bases.

The V call is TRBV10-3, the J call TRBJ1-1, with 7 bases matching TRBD1. Trimming took 9 bases from V and 1 from J; bases not matched to a gene: 11. CDR1 and CDR2 from the germline V gene are ENHRY and SYGVKD. The CDR3 is 15 residues long. The CDR3 region is CAIVALTGWNTEAFF. The CDR3 coding sequence is TGTGCCATTGTGGCCCTGACAGGGTGGAACACTGAAGCTTTCTTT.

This rearrangement joins TRBV10-3 to TRBJ2-3; 7 nucleotides line up with TRBD1. Germline CDR1 ENHRY, CDR2 SYGVKD. V lost 3 bases and J lost 2; bases outside the gene matches: 5. This CDR3 is 15 amino acids long. The CDR3 nucleotides are TGTGCCATCAGTGACGGCAGGGGGTCCACAGATACGCAGTATTTT. Protein product: CAISDGRGSTDTQYF.

The rearrangement uses TRBV7-2 and TRBJ2-7; maybe TRBD2 (5 bases). CDR1 is SGHTA, CDR2 FQGNSA, per germline. The CDR3 has 13 residues. Trimming left V 1 base short and J 6 bases short, with 10 bases between. The DNA for the CDR3 is TGTGCCAGCAGCTTAGTTCGGAGGTCCGAGCAGTACTTC. It codes for CASSLVRRSEQYF.

This clone was counted a single time. The rearrangement uses TRBV4-3 and TRBJ2-3, with a tentative D call TRBD2 (5 bases). From germline, CDR1 is LGHNA and CDR2 YSLEER. V was pared by 2 bases and J by 4 bases, with 13 bases between. This CDR3 contains 15 residues. CDR3 bases: TGCGCCAGCAGCCAATCGCCCTTTAGCGCAGATACGCAGTATTTT. Its protein is CASSQSPFSADTQYF.

The gene calls are TRBV9 and TRBJ2-1, with 13 bases identical to TRBD2. Unmatched junction bases numbered 6, after V lost 3 bases and J lost 9 bases. Germline V lookup: CDR1 SGDLS, CDR2 YYNGEE. The CDR3 is 15 amino acids. CDR3 protein: CASSAGLAGVPEQFF. For the CDR3, the DNA is TGTGCCAGCAGCGCCGGACTAGCGGGAGTTCCTGAGCAGTTCTTC.